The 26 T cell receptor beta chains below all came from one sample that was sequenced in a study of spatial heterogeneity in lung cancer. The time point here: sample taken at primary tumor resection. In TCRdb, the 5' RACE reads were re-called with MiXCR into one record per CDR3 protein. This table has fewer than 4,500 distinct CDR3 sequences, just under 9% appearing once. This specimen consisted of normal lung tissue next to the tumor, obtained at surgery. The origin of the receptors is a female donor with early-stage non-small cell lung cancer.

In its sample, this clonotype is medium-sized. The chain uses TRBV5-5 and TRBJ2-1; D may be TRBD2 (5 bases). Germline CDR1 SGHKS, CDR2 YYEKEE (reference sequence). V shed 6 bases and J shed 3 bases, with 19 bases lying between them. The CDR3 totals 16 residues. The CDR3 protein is CASTTTDWISYNEQFF. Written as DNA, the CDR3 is TGTGCCAGCACCACAACGGACTGGATAAGCTACAATGAGCAGTTCTTC.

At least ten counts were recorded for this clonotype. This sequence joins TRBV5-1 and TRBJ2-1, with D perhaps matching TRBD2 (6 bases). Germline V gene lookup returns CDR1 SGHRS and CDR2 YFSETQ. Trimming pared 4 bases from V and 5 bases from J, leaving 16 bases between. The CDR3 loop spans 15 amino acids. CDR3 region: CASSGTGGPNNEQFF. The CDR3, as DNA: TGCGCCAGCAGCGGAACCGGAGGGCCTAACAATGAGCAGTTCTTC.

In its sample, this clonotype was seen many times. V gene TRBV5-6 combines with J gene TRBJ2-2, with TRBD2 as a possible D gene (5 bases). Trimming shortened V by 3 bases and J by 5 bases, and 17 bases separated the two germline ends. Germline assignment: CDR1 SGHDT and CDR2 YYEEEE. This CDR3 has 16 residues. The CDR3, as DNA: TGTGCCAGCAGCTCAACTTCGGGATTTTCTACCGGGGAGCTGTTTTTT. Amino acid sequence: CASSSTSGFSTGELFF.

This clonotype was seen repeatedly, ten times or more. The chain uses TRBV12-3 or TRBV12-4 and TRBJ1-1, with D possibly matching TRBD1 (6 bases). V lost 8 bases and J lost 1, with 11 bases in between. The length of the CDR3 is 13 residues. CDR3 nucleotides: TGTGCCAGCCTCGGACAGTCGAACACTGAAGCTTTCTTT. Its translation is CASLGQSNTEAFF.

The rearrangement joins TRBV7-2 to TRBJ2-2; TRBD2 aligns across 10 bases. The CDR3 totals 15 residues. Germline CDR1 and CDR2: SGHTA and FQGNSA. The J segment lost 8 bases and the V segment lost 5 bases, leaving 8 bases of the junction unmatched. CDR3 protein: CASSGLAARRGELFF. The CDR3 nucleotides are TGTGCCAGCAGCGGACTAGCGGCACGCAGAGGGGAGCTGTTTTTT.

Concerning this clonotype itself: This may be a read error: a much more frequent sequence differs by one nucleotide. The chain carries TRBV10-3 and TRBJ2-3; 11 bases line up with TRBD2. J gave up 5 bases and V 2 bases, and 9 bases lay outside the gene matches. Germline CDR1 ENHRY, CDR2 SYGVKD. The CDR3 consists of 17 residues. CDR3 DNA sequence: TGTGCCATCAGTGAGCCCTATAGCGGGGGGGCCCAAGATACGCAGTATTTT. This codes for CAISEPYSGGAQDTQYF.

The CDR3 sequence is CAISEIPGTGYDEQFF. Written as DNA, the CDR3 is TGTGCCATCAGTGAGATACCCGGGACAGGGTACGATGAGCAGTTCTTC. The chain is built from TRBV10-3 and TRBJ2-1; TRBD1 matches 9 bases. The germline V gene has CDR1 ENHRY and CDR2 SYGVKD. V trimming: 2 bases; J trimming: 8 bases; junction bases outside the gene matches: 10. This CDR3 contains 16 residues.

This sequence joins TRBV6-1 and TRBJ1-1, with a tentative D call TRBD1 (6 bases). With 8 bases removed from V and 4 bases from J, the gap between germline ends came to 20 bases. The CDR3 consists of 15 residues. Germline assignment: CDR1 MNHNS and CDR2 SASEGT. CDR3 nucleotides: TGTGCCAGCCGGGAGGGGGGCGCGAGGGGCACTGAAGCTTTCTTT. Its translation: CASREGGARGTEAFF.

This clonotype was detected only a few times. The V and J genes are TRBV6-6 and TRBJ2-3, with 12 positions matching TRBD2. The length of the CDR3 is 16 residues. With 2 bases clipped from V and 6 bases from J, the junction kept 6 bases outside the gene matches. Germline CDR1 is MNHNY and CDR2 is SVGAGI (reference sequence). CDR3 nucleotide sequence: TGTGCCAGCAGTTACGGGCCTAGCGGGAGGGGCGATACGCAGTATTTT. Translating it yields CASSYGPSGRGDTQYF.

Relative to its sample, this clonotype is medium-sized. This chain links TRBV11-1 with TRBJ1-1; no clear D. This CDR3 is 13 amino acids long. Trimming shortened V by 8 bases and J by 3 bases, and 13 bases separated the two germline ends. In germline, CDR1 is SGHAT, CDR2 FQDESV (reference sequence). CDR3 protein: CASAPEVDTEAFF. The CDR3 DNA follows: TGTGCCAGCGCCCCCGAAGTCGACACTGAAGCTTTCTTT.

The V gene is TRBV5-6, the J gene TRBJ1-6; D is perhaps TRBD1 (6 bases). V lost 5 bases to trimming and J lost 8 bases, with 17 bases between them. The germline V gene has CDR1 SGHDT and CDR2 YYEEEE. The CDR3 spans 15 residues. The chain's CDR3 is CASRLGTFRDSPLHF. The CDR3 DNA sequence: TGTGCCAGCAGACTGGGGACATTTCGAGATTCACCCCTCCACTTT.

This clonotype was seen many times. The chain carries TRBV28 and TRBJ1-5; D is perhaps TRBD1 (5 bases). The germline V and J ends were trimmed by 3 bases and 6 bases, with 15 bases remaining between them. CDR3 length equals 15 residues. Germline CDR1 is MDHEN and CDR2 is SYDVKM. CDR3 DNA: TGTGCCAGCAGTTTTGAAGGGGCAGGGAGTCAGCCCCAGCATTTT. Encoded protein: CASSFEGAGSQPQHF.

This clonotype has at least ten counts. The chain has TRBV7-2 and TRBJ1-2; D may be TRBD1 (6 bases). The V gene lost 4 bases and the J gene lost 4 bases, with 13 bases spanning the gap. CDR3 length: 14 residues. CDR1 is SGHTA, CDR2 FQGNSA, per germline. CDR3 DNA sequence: TGTGCCAGCAGCTCAGGGGTGATTCCCTATGGCTACACCTTC. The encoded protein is CASSSGVIPYGYTF.

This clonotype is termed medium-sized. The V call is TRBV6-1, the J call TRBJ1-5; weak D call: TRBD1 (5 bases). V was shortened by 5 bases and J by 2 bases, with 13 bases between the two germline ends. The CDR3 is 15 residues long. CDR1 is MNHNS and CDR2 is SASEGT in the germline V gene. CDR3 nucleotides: TGTGCCAGCAGTAGCCCGGGGGGGGGCAATCAGCCCCAGCATTTT. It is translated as CASSSPGGGNQPQHF.

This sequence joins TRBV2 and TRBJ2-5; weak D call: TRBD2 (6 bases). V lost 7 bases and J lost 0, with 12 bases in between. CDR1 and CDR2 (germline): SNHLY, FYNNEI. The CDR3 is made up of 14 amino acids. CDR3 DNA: TGTGCCAGCACGTCGGGAGTAAACCAAGAGACCCAGTACTTC. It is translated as CASTSGVNQETQYF.

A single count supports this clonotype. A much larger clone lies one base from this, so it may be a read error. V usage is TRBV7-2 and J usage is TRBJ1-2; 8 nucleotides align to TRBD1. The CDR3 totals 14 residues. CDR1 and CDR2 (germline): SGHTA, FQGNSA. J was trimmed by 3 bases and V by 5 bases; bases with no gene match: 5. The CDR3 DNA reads TGTGCCAGCAGCCTGGACAGGGCCCACTATGGCTACACCTTC. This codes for CASSLDRAHYGYTF.

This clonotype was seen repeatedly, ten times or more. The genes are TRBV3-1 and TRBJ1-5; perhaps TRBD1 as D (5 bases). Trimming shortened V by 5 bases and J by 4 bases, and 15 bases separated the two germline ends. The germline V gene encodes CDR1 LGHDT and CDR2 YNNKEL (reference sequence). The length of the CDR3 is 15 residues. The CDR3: CASSSTGGENQPQHF. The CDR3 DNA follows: TGTGCCAGCAGCTCTACGGGGGGGGAGAATCAGCCCCAGCATTTT.

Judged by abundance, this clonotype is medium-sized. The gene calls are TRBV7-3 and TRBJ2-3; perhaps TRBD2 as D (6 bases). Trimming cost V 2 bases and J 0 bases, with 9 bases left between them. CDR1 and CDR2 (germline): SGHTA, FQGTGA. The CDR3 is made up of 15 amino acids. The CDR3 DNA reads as TGTGCCAGCAGCTTAGGGACTGGGAGCACAGATACGCAGTATTTT. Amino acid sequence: CASSLGTGSTDTQYF.

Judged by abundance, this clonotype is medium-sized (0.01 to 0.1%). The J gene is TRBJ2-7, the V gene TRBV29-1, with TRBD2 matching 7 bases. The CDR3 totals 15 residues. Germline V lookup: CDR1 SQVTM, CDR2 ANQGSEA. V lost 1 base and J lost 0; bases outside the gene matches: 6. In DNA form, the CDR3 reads TGCAGCGTTGAAGGGAGCGGGGCCCTCTCCTACGAGCAGTACTTC. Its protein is CSVEGSGALSYEQYF.

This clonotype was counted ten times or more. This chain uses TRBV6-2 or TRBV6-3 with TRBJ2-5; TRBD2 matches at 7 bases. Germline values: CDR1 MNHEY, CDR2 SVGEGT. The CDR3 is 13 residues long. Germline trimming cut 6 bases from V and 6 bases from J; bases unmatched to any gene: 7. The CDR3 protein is CASSRAGGKTQYF. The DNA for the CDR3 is TGTGCCAGCAGCCGCGCCGGGGGGAAGACCCAGTACTTC.

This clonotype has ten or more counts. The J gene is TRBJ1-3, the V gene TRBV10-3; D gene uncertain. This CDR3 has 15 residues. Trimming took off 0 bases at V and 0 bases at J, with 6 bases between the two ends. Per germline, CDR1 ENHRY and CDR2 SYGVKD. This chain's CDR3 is CAISESSTSGNTIYF. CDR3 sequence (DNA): TGTGCCATCAGTGAGTCTAGTACCTCTGGAAACACCATATATTTT.

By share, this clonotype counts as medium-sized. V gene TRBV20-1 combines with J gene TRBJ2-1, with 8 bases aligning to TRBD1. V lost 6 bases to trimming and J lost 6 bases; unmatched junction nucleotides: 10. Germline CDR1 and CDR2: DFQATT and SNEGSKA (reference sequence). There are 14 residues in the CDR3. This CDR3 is CSAGSWTGSNEQFF. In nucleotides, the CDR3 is TGCAGTGCGGGATCATGGACAGGGAGCAATGAGCAGTTCTTC.

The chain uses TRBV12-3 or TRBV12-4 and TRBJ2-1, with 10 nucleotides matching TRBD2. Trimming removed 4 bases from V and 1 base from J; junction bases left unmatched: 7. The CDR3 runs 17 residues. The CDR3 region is CASSYTRTSGSYNEQFF. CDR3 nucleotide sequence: TGTGCCAGCAGTTACACGCGGACTAGCGGTTCCTACAATGAGCAGTTCTTC.

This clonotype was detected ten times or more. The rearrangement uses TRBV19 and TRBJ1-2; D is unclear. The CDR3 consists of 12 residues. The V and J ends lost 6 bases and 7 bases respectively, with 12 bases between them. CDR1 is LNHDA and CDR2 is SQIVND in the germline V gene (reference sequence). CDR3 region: CASRSVLGGYTF. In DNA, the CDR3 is TGTGCCAGTAGGTCTGTATTGGGTGGCTACACCTTC.

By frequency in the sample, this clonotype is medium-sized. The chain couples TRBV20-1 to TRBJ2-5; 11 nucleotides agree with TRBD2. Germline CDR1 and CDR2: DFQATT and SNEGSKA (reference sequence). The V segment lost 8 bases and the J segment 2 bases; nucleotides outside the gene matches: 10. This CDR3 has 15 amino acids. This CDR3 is CSTGRLAGPQETQYF. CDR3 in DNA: TGCAGTACTGGCCGACTAGCGGGGCCTCAAGAGACCCAGTACTTC.

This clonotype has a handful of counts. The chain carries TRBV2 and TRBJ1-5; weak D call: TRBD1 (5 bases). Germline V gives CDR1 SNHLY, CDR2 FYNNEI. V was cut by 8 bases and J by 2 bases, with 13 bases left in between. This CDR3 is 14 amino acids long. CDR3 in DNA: TGTGCCAGCGTAGGGGAAGGAGGCAATCAGCCCCAGCATTTT. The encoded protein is CASVGEGGNQPQHF.